The clone carrying this TCR beta chain has just a few counts. Antigen: not known. This sample was taken from a study of T cells in Graves' hyperthyroidism and ophthalmopathy. Study-level results: Ophthalmopathy was told apart from stable hyperthyroidism by a 13 V-J model.

RNA transcripts gave rise to amplified TCR beta CDR3 regions. In the first-round RT-PCR of the TCR CDR3, the HTBI primer set was used. TCRdb re-derived calls from the multiplex PCR reads in MiXCR, one entry per CDR3 protein. The table shows about 760,000 distinct CDR3 sequences, with just over 35% occurring only once. CDR1 and CDR2 (germline): SQVTM, ANQGSEA. The CDR3 spans 13 residues. V dropped 4 bases and J dropped 4; count of bases not matched to a gene: 4. The specimen was blood. This chain uses TRBV29-1 with TRBJ2-3; 8 bases match TRBD1. The clonotype originates from a middle-aged woman with Graves' hyperthyroidism. CDR3 nucleotides: TGCAGCGTTGCCAGGGGGCGAGCAGATACGCAGTATTTT. Translating gives CSVARGRADTQYF.